This paragraph covers one TCR beta chain sequence. Germline V gene sequence: CDR1 LNHDA, CDR2 SQIVND (reference sequence). This CDR3 is built from 14 residues. The ends lost 5 bases at V and 6 bases at J; junction bases unmatched: 4. These data originate in a study of blood T cell repertoires in COVID-19. Data came from immunoSEQ multiplex PCR; TCRdb stores just in-frame clones and leaves some out. The sample carries 90,000 or so clones, more than 70% recorded once. V is TRBV19 and J is TRBJ2-7, with 13 bases lining up with TRBD2. Material: peripheral blood. The clonotype comes from a human donor in a cohort sampled during active COVID-19. The CDR3 DNA follows: TGTGCCAGTAGTCCTCGGACTAGCGGGGGCGAGCAGTACTTC. Protein sequence: CASSPRTSGGEQYF.